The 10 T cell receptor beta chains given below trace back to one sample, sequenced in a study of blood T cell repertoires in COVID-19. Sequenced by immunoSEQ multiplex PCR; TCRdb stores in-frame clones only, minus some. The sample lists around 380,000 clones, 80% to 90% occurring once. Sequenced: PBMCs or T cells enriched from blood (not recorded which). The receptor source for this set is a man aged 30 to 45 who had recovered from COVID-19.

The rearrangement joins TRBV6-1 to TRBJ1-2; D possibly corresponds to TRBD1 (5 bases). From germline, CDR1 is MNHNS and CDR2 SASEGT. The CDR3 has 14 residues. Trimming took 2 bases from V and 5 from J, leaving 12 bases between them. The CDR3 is CASSERRVVYGYTF. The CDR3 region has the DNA TGTGCCAGCAGTGAACGCAGGGTGGTGTATGGCTACACCTTC.

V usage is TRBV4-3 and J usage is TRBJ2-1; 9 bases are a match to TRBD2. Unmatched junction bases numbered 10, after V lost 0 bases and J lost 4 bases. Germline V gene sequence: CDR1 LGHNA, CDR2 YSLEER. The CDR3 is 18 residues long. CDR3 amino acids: CASSQDPSGDKYYNEQFF. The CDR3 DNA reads TGCGCCAGCAGCCAAGATCCTAGCGGGGACAAGTATTACAATGAGCAGTTCTTC.

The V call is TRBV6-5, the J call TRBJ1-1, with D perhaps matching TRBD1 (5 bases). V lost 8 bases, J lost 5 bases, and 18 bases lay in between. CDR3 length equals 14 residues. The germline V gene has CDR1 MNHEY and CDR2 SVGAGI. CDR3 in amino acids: CASRRGLGRTEAFF. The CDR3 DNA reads TGTGCCAGCCGCCGGGGACTGGGGCGGACTGAAGCTTTCTTT.

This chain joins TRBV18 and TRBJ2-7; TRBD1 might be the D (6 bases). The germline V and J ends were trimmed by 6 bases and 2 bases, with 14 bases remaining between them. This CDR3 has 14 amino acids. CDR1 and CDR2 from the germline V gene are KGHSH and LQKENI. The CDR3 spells CASSPRQATYEQYF. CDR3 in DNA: TGTGCCAGCTCGCCGCGACAGGCAACCTACGAGCAGTACTTC.

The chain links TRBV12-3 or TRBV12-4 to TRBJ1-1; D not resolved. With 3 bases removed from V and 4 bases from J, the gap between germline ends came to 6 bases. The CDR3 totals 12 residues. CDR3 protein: CASSFVSTEAFF. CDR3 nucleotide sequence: TGTGCCAGCAGTTTCGTGAGCACTGAAGCTTTCTTT.

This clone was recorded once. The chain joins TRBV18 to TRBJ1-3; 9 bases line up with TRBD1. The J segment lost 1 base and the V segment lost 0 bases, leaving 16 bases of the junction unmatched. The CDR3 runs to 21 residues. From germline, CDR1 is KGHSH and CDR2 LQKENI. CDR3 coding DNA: TGTGCCAGCTCACCACCGCGTTCCGGGACAGGGAAACGATCTTCTGGAAACACCATATATTTT. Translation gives CASSPPRSGTGKRSSGNTIYF.

CDR3 residues: CASSQDGGYSNQPQHF. The CDR3 DNA is TGTGCCAGCAGCCAAGATGGGGGGTATAGCAATCAGCCCCAGCATTTT. This chain links TRBV3-1 (or the pseudogene TRBV3-2) with TRBJ1-5; possibly TRBD1 for D (5 bases). Trimming left V 0 bases short and J 0 bases short, with 9 bases between. CDR3 length: 16 residues. Germline V lookup: CDR1 LGHDT, CDR2 YNNKEL (reference sequence).

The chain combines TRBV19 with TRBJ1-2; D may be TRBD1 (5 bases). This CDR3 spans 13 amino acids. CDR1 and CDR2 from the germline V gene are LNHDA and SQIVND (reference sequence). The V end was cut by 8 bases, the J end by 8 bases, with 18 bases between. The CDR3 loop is CASRDVRVTGYTF. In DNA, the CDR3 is TGTGCCAGTCGAGATGTCAGGGTCACGGGCTACACCTTC.

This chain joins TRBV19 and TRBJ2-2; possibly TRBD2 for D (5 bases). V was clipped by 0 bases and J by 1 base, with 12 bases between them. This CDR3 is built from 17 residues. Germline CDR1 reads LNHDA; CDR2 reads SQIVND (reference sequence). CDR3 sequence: CASSIDWWAGNTGELFF. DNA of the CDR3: TGTGCCAGTAGTATAGATTGGTGGGCGGGGAACACCGGGGAGCTGTTTTTT.

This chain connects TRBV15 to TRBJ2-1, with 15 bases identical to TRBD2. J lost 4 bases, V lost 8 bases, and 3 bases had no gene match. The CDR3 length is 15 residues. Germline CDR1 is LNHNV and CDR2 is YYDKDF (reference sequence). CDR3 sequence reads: CATGTSGGFYNEQFF. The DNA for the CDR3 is TGTGCCACCGGGACTAGCGGGGGGTTTTACAATGAGCAGTTCTTC.